This TCR beta chain emerged from a study of T cells in Graves' hyperthyroidism and ophthalmopathy. Study observations and caveats: A median approximately 6.8 months before onset, the model predicted ophthalmopathy. Blood also held most thyroid clonotypes expanded beyond 0.001. In simple terms, a model built on 13 V-J features told ophthalmopathy apart from stable hyperthyroidism.

The CDR3 is 16 amino acids. Per germline, CDR1 SGHRS and CDR2 YFSETQ. V dropped 0 bases and J dropped 4; count of bases not matched to a gene: 7. TCR beta CDR3 regions were amplified from RNA. The HTBI primer set drove a first-round RT-PCR of the TCR CDR3. TCRdb ran MiXCR on the multiplex PCR reads and lists one entry per CDR3 protein. The sample has 300,000 to 500,000 distinct CDR3 sequences, about an eighth seen once. This clonotype was recorded many times. Its specificity is unknown. What was sequenced was blood. This TCR was recovered from a man aged 50-59 years with Graves' ophthalmopathy. V gene TRBV5-1 combines with J gene TRBJ2-1, with TRBD2 identical over 7 bases. The CDR3 DNA follows: TGCGCCAGCAGCTTGGCGAGCGGGAAAGGGTACAATGAGCAGTTCTTC. The encoded protein is CASSLASGKGYNEQFF.